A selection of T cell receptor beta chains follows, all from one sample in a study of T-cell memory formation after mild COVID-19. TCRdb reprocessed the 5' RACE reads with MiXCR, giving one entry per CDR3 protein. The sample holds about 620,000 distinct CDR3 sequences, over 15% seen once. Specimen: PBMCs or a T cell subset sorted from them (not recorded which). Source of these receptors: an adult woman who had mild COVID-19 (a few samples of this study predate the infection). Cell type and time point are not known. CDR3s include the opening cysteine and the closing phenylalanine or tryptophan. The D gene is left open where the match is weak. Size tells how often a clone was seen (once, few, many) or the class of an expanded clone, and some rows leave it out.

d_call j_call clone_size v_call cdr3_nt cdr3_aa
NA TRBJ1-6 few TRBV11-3 TGTGCCAGCAGCCCGCAAAGTGGGGCACCCCTCCACTTT CASSPQSGAPLHF
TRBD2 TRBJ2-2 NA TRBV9 TGTGCCAGCAGCGTAGCAGAGCGGGGGGTTAACACCGGGGAGCTGTTTTTT CASSVAERGVNTGELFF
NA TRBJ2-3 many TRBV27 TGTGCCAGCAGTTTAGGGGACACCAAATATACGCAGTATTTT CASSLGDTKYTQYF
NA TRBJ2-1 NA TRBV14 TGTGCCAGCAGCCAACTAGGGACCACCTACAATGAGCAGTTCTTC CASSQLGTTYNEQFF
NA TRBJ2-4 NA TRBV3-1 TGTGCCAGCACCGCCGGGGGCGGGGACATTCAGTACTTC CASTAGGGDIQYF
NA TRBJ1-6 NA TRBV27 TGTGCCAGCAGTTTATTCAGACCGAGCTCCTATAATTCACCCCTCCACTTT CASSLFRPSSYNSPLHF
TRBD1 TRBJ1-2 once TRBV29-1 TGCAGCGTTGAAGGACGGGACAGGGGGCGGAATGGCTACACCTTC CSVEGRDRGRNGYTF
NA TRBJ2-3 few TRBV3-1 TGTGCCAGCAGCCAAGATAGGCGGGACACTGGCACAGATACGCAGTATTTT CASSQDRRDTGTDTQYF
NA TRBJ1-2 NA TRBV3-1 TGTGCCCGCCTGACAGAGCAAGTTAACTATGGCTACACCTTC CARLTEQVNYGYTF
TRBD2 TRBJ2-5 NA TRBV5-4 TGTGCCAGCGCCCTGGGCGGGAGGGATGAGACCCAGTACTTC CASALGGRDETQYF
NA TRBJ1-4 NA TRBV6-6 TGTGCCAGCTCCGAAAATGAAAAACTGTTTTTT CASSENEKLFF
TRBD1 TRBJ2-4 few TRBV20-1 TGCAGTGCCAGACACGGAGGACAGGGGCGCATTCAGTACTTC CSARHGGQGRIQYF
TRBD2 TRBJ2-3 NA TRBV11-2 TGTGCCAGCAGCTTAGATAGCGGGAGAGCGAATACGCAGTATTTT CASSLDSGRANTQYF
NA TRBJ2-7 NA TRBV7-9 TGTGCCAGCAGCTCGAGCCGGACAGAGCGGGACCAGTACTTC CASSSSRTERDQYF
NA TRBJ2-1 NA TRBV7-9 TGTGCCAGCAGCTCTACGATTAGGGCCCGGAGGGATGAGCAGTTCTTC CASSSTIRARRDEQFF
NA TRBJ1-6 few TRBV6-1 TGTGCCAGCATGGTACAGGGCAATTCACCCCTCCACTTT CASMVQGNSPLHF
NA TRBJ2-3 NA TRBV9 TGTGCCAGCAGCGTAGCCCCCTTGGCTAGCGAAAGCACAGATACGCAGTATTTT CASSVAPLASESTDTQYF
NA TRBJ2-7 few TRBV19 TGTGCCAGTAGTATCGGCAGACCCTACGAGCAGTACTTC CASSIGRPYEQYF
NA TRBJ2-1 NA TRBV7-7 TGTGCTAGCAGCTTACAACCCGACGACGATGAGCAGTTCTTC CASSLQPDDDEQFF
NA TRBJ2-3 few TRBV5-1 TGCGCCAGCAGCTTGGGATTAGTGGGAAGTAGCACAGATACGCAGTATTTT CASSLGLVGSSTDTQYF
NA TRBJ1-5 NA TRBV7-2 TGTGCCAGCAGCTATGTGGGGTTCAATCAGCCCCAGCATTTT CASSYVGFNQPQHF
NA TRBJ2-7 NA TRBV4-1 TGCGCCAGCAGCCAGGTCGGACTTCGTTTGGAGCAGTACTTC CASSQVGLRLEQYF
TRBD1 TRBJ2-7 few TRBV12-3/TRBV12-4 TGTGCCAGCAGAAGACAGGGCTCCTACGAGCAGTACTTC CASRRQGSYEQYF
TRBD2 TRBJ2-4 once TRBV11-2 TGTGCCAGCAGTCTACTAGCGGGAGTGGGAAACATTCAGTACTTC CASSLLAGVGNIQYF
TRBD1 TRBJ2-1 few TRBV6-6 TGTGCCAGCAGTTACTCTGCCCCCCGAAGACAGGGGCGGCATGAGCAGTTCTTC CASSYSAPRRQGRHEQFF
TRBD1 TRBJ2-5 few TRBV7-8 TGTGCCAGCAGCTCATACCGGGACAGGGGACAAGAGACCCAGTACTTC CASSSYRDRGQETQYF
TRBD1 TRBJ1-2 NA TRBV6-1 TGTGCCAGCAGTGTCGGACAGGAGAACTATGGCTACACCTTC CASSVGQENYGYTF
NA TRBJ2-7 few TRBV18 TGTGCCAGCTCACGTTTCCGCAAAAAGCCGAAGGAGCAGTACTTC CASSRFRKKPKEQYF
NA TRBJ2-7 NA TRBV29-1 TGCAGCTTCGAGAAGGACAGCAAACCCTACGAGCAGTACTTC CSFEKDSKPYEQYF
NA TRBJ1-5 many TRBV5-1 TGCGCCAGCAGCTTGGAAGGGGTTAGCAATCAGCCCCAGCATTTT CASSLEGVSNQPQHF
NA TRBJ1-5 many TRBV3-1 TGTGCCAGCAGCCAAGATCGCAATCAGCCCCAGCATTTT CASSQDRNQPQHF
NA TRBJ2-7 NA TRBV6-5 TGTGCCAGCAGTTATGAGGGAGCAAGGACCTACGAGCAGTACTTC CASSYEGARTYEQYF
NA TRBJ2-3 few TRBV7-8 TGTGCCAGCAGCTTAGCCGTACAGGGTCCACCCACAGATACGCAGTATTTT CASSLAVQGPPTDTQYF
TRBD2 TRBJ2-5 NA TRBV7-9 TGTGCCAGCAGCTTAGAACTAGCGGAGGAGACCCAGTACTTC CASSLELAEETQYF
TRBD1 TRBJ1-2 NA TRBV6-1 TGTGCCATCGATCCGGACAGGCGATACGCCTATGGCTACACCTTC CAIDPDRRYAYGYTF
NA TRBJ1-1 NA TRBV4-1 TGCGCCAGCAGCCAAGATCTTTCCAGGCGGCGGGACACTGAAGCTTTCTTT CASSQDLSRRRDTEAFF
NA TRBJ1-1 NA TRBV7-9 TGTGCCAGCAGGCTGGGACACCTCACTGAAGCTTTCTTT CASRLGHLTEAFF
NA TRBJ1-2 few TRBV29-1 TGCAGCGTTTCACGTGTAAGGAGTCCTACCCTTAACTATGGCTACACCTTC CSVSRVRSPTLNYGYTF
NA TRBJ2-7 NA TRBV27 TGTGCCAGCAGTCACGCCTGGGACCGATCCTACGAGCAGTACTTC CASSHAWDRSYEQYF
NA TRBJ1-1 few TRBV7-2 TGTGCCAGCAGCGGACCCTGGGATTACACTGAAGCTTTCTTT CASSGPWDYTEAFF
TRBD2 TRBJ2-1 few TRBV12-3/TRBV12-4 TGTGCCAGCAGGGCCGGGACTAGCGGCTACAATGAGCAGTTCTTC CASRAGTSGYNEQFF
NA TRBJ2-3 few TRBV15 TGTGCCACCAGCCCCCAAGGTGGAGATACGCAGTATTTT CATSPQGGDTQYF
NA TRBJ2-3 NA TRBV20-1 TGCAGTGACACCCCCAAGCCGGTTACTAGCACAGATACGCAGTATTTT CSDTPKPVTSTDTQYF
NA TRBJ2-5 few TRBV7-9 TGTGCCAGCAGCTTCCTAGCGACTCATGGGGGAGAGACCCAGTACTTC CASSFLATHGGETQYF
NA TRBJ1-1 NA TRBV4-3 TGCGCCAGCAGCCAAGATGCCCACGGGGCCACTGAAGCTTTCTTT CASSQDAHGATEAFF
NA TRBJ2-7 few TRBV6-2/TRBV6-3 TGTGCCAGCAGTTACTCCAATCTGGGACTCAGGGAGCAGTACTTC CASSYSNLGLREQYF
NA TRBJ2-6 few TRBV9 TGTGCCAGCAGAGATAACCGGGAGACCACTGGGGCCAACGTCCTGACTTTC CASRDNRETTGANVLTF
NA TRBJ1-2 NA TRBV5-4 TGTGCCAGCAGCTTTAAGGGATCAACGAACGGCTACACCTTC CASSFKGSTNGYTF
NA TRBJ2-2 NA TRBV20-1 TGCAGTGCTAAGGGACTTGGGAACACCGGGGAGCTGTTTTTT CSAKGLGNTGELFF
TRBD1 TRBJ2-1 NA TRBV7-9 TGTGCCAGCAGCTTTATGGGGACAGGCATTTACAATGAGCAGTTCTTC CASSFMGTGIYNEQFF
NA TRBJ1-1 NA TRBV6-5 TGTGCCAGCGGGGACATTGAAGCTTTCTTT CASGDIEAFF
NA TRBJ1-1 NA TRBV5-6 TGTGCCAGCAGCCCTGGACACAATGAAGCTTTCTTT CASSPGHNEAFF